This T cell receptor (beta chain) was profiled in a study of cytomegalovirus exposure and HLA in healthy donors. Study-level points and caveats: As immune exposure information, only CMV serostatus was available.

PCR employed 60 Vbeta and 13 Jbeta primers. Generated by immunoSEQ multiplex PCR, the TCRdb table keeps only in-frame clones and is missing some. This repertoire shows about 200,000 clones, approximately 79% found once; its top ten account for less than 2%. Among the donors, all were healthy bone marrow donors. There were likely unrecorded immune exposures, though donors were nominally healthy when sampled. Trimming stripped 5 bases from V and 8 bases from J, with 23 bases between. From germline, CDR1 is LNHDA and CDR2 SQIVND (reference sequence). This CDR3 is built from 16 residues. As to this clone: Its matching antigen is unknown.

The TCR sequence derives from a man aged 45 to 65 in good health and CMV-seronegative. The gene calls are TRBV19 and TRBJ2-3, with a possible D match to TRBD2 (7 bases). Input material: PBMCs. The CDR3 loop is CASSPQWRGGSVTQYF. The CDR3 region has the DNA TGTGCCAGTAGTCCTCAGTGGAGGGGGGGTTCCGTTACGCAGTATTTT.